This T cell receptor (beta chain) was recorded in a study of T cells in tuberculosis. Trimming cost V 0 bases and J 8 bases, with 16 bases left between them. This CDR3 comprises 14 residues. The germline CDR1 and CDR2 sequences are GTSNPN and SVGIG (reference sequence). Sequencing used immunoSEQ multiplex PCR; TCRdb keeps in-frame clones, though not all of them. In the table there are more than 20,000 clones, around 87% of which are singletons. V and J are TRBV30 and TRBJ1-1; D not resolved. The sequence was obtained from a donor between 5 and 29 years old with latent tuberculosis or without tuberculosis infection. Sequenced material: PBMCs. CDR3 nucleotide sequence: TGTGCCTGGAGTGTAATTTCCCCCCGAGGGGAAGCTTTCTTT. Translation gives CAWSVISPRGEAFF.